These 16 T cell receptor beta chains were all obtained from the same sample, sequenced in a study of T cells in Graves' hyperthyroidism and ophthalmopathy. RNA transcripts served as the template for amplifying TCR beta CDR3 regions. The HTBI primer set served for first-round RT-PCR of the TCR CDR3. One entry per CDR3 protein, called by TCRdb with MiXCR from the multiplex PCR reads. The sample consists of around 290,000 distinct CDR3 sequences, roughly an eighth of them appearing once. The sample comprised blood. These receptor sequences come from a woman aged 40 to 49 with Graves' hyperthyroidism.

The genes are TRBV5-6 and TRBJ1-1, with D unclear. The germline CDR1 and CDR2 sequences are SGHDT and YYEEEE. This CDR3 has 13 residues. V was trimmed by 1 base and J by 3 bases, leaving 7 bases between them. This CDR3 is CASSLLLDTEAFF. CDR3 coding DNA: TGTGCCAGCAGCTTGTTGTTAGACACTGAAGCTTTCTTT. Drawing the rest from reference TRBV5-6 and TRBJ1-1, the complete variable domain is DAGVTQSPTHLIKTRGQQVTLRCSPKSGHDTVSWYQQALGQGPQFIFQYYEEEERQRGNFPDRFSGHQFPNYSSELNVNALLLGDSALYLCASSLLLDTEAFFGQGTRLTVV.

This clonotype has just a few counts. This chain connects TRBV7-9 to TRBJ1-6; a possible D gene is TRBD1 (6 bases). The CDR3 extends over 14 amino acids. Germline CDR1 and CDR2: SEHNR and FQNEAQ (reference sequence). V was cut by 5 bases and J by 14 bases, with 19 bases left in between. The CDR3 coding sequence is TGTGCCAGCAGCCCAGGGGACTTCAAGTCATCCCTCCACTTT. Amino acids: CASSPGDFKSSLHF.

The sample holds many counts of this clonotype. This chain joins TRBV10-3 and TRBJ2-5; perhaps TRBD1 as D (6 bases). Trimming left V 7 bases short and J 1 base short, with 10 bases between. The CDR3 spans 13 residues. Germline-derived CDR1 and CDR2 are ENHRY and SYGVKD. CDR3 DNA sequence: TGTGCCATCACCTCGGACAGCCAAGAGACCCAGTACTTC. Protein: CAITSDSQETQYF.

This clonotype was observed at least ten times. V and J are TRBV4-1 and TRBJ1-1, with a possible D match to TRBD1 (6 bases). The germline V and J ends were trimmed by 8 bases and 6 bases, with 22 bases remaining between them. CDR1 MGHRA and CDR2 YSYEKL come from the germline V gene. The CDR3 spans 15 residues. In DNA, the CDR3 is TGCGCCAGCTGCGTTGACTTCGGGACAAGGTCTGAAGCTTTCTTT. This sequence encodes CASCVDFGTRSEAFF.

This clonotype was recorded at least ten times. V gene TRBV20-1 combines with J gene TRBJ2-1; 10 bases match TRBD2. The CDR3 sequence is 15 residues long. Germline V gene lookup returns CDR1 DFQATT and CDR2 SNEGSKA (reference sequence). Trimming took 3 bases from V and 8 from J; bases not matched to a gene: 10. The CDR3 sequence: CSASLAGDIGDEQFF. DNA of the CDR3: TGCAGTGCTAGCCTAGCGGGAGACATTGGGGATGAGCAGTTCTTC.

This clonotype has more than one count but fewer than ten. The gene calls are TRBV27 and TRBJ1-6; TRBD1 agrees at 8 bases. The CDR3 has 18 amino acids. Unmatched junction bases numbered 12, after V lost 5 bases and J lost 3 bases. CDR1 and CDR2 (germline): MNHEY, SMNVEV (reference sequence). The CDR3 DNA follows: TGTGCCAGCAGTCAACGGACAGGGAGTAGCGACTATAATTCACCCCTCCACTTT. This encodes CASSQRTGSSDYNSPLHF.

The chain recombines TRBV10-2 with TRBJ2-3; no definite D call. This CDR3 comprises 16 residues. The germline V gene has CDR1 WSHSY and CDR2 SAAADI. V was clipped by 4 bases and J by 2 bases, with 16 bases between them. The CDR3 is CASSAYPEVYTDTQYF. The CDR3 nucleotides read TGCGCCAGCAGTGCATACCCAGAGGTTTACACAGATACGCAGTATTTT.

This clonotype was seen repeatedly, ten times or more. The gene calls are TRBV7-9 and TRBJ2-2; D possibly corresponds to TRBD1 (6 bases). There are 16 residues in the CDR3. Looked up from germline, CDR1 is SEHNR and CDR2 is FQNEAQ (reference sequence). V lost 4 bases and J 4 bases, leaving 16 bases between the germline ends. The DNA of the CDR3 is TGTGCCAGCAGCTCGACCTTCACAGGGTTCACCGGGGAGCTGTTTTTT. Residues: CASSSTFTGFTGELFF.

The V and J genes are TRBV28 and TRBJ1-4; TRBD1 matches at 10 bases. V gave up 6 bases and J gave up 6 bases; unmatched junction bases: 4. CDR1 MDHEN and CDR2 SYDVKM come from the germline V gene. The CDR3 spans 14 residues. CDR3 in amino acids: CASRRQGADEKLFF. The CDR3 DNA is TGTGCCAGCAGAAGACAGGGGGCGGATGAAAAACTGTTTTTT.

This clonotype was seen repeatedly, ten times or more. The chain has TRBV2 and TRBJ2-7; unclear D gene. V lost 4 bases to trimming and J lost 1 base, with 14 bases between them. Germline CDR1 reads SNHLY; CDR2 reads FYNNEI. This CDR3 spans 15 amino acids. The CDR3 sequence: CASSVELLLSYEQYF. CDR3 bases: TGTGCCAGCAGTGTTGAGTTACTCTTATCCTACGAGCAGTACTTC.

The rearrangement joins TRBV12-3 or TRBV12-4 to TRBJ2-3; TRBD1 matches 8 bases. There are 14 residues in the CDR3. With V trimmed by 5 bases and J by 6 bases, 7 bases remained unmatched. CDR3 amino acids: CASSPWTGLDTQYF. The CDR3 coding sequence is TGTGCCAGCAGTCCCTGGACAGGGCTGGATACGCAGTATTTT.

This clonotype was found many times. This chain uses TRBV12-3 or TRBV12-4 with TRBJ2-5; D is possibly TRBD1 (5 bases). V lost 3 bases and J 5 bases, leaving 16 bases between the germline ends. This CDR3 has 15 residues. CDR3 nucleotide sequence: TGTGCCAGCAGTTTTACGGGTGGCAGGGCTGAGACCCAGTACTTC. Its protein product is CASSFTGGRAETQYF.

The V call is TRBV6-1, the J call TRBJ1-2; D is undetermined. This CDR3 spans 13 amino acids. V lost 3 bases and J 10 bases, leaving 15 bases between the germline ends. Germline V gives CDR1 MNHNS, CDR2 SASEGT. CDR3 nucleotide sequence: TGTGCCAGCAGTGACGCGAGAAACCATGCCTACACCTTC. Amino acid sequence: CASSDARNHAYTF.

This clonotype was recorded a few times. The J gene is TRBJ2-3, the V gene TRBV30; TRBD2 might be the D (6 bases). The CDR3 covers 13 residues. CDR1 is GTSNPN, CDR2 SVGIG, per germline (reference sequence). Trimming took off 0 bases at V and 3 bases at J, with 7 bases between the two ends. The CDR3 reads CAWSVGLTDTQYF. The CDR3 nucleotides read TGTGCCTGGAGTGTGGGACTTACAGATACGCAGTATTTT.

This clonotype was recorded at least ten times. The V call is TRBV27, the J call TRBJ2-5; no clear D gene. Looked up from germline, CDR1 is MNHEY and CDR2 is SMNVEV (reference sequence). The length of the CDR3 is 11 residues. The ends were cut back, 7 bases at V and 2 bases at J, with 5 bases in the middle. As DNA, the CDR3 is TGTGCCAGCAAAAAACAAGAGACCCAGTACTTC. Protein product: CASKKQETQYF.

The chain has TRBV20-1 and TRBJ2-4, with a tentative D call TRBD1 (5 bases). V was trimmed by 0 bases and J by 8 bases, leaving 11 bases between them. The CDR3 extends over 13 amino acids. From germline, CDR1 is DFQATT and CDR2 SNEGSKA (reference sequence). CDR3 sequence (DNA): TGCAGTGCTAGAGACAGGGAAGGAGACATTCAGTACTTC. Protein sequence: CSARDREGDIQYF.